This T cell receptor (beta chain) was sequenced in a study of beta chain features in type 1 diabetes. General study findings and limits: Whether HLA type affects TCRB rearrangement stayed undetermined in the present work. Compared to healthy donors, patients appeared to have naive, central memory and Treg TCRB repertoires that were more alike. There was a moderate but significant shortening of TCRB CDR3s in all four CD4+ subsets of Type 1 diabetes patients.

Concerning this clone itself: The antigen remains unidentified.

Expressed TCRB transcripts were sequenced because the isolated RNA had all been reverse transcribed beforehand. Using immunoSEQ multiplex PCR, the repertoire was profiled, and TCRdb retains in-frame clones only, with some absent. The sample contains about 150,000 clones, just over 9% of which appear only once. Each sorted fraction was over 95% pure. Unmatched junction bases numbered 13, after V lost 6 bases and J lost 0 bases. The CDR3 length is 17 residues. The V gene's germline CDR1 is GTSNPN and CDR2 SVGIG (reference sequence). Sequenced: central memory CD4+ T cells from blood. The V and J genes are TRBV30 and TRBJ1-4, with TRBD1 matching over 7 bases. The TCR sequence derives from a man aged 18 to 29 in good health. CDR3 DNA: TGTGCCTGTGCGGCGGACAGGTTCCTTGCAACTAATGAAAAACTGTTTTTT. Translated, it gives CACAADRFLATNEKLFF.